This entry lists 3 T cell receptor beta chains sequenced from one sample in a study of T cells expressing NK-cell markers. After re-calling the 5' RACE reads, TCRdb lists one entry per CDR3 protein, DNA absent. The sample holds 500,000 or so distinct CDR3 sequences. Input material: blood T cells: a sorted CD56 or NKG2C T cell subset, CD4+ or CD8+ T cells, or bulk PBMC T cells (not recorded which). These receptors were obtained from a man aged 18 to 30 in good health.

V is TRBV10-3 and J is TRBJ2-5. Germline V gene data show CDR1 as ENHRY and CDR2 as SYGVKD. The CDR3 is 11 residues long. CDR3 residues: CAISAKETQYF.

The chain employs TRBV4-3 and TRBJ1-2. CDR1 is LGHNA, CDR2 YSLEER, per germline. CDR3 size: 14 residues. CDR3 loop: CASSSSVWVYGYTF.

CDR3 protein: CASSSAGGRKDEQFF. The rearrangement joins TRBV7-7 to TRBJ2-1; TCRdb proposes TRBD2, but this gene call is untestable without DNA. The CDR3 loop spans 15 amino acids. CDR1 is SSHAT and CDR2 is FNYEAQ in the germline V gene (reference sequence).